This entry describes one T cell receptor beta chain. Antigen unknown. Unique molecular identifiers were carried by the TCR beta cDNA libraries. There were roughly 0.95 to 11 million T cells, and around 500,000 cDNA molecules came from them. TCRdb re-called the PCR reads through MiXCR, storing one row per CDR3 protein. Among more than 450,000 distinct CDR3 sequences, roughly 47% were seen once, and the ten largest hold under 2%. This sample stems from a study of post-analysis software for immune sequencing data. Points from the study as a whole: F measure showed strong co-clustering of same-batch samples. For normalized Chao1 diversity, multiple sclerosis patients scored significantly lower than controls did. Relative to controls, patients had 4 or 5 TRBV segments at higher frequency, with TRBV5-6, TRBV5-1 and TRBV20-1 among these.

Germline-derived CDR1 and CDR2 are SGHRS and YFSETQ. Trimming took off 3 bases at V and 8 bases at J, with 15 bases between the two ends. This CDR3 comprises 15 residues. The clonotype comes from a girl aged 5-17 years with multiple sclerosis. Source material: blood. The chain is built from TRBV5-1 and TRBJ1-6, with D perhaps TRBD1 (5 bases). The CDR3 nucleotides are TGCGCCAGCAGCTCGGACAACCCTTGGGATTCACCCCTCCACTTT. Residues: CASSSDNPWDSPLHF.